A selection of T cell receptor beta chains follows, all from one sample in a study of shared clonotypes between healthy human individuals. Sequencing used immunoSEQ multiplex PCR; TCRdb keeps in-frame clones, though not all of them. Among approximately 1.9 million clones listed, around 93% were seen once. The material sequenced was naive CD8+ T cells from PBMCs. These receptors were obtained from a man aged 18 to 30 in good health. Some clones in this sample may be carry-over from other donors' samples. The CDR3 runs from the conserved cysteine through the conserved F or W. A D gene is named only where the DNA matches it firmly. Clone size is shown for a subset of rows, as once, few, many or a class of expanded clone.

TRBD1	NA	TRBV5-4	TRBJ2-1	TGTGCCAGCACCCCCCCCGGGGACAGGGAATACAATGAGCAGTTCTTC	CASTPPGDREYNEQFF
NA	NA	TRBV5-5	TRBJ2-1	TGTGCCAGCAGCCAGAGGTCGGGGGAGCAGTTCTTC	CASSQRSGEQFF
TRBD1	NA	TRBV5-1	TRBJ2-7	TGCGCCAGCAGTTACAACAGGGGGAGAACGTCAAACGAGCAGTACTTC	CASSYNRGRTSNEQYF
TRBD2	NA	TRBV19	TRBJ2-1	TGTGCCAGTAGTATCCTCAGGCGGGAGGGCCAGGGTGAGCAGTTCTTC	CASSILRREGQGEQFF
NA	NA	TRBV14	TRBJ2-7	TGTGCCAGCAGCCCGGGACACCACTCCTACGAGCAGTACTTC	CASSPGHHSYEQYF
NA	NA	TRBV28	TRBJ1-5	TGTGCCAGCAGTTTCACAGGCATCAATCAGCCCCAGCATTTT	CASSFTGINQPQHF
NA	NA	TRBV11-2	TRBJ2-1	TGTGCCAGCAGCCCCTGGGACTTACACAATGAGCAGTTCTTC	CASSPWDLHNEQFF
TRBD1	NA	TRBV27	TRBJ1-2	TGTGCCAGCAGGATCGGGACAGGGGGCTTTTTTGGCTACACCTTC	CASRIGTGGFFGYTF
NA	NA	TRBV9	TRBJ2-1	TGTGCCAGCAGCGTAGGTCCAGGGGGGAGTTTGACTGAGCAGTTCTTC	CASSVGPGGSLTEQFF
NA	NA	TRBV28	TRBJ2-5	TGTGCCAGCAGTTTTAGGGGATTGGGGGAGACCCAGTACTTC	CASSFRGLGETQYF
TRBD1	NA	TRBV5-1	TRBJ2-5	TGCGCCAGCAGCTTGGACAGGGGGCTGGGAGAGACCCAGTACTTC	CASSLDRGLGETQYF
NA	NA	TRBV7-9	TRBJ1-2	TGTGCCAGCAGCTTGGCGGTCTATGGCTACACCTTC	CASSLAVYGYTF
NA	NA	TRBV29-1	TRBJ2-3	TGCAGCGCCTCAAAAGGCGGTTCCCGGCGGGGAGCAGATACGCAGTATTTT	CSASKGGSRRGADTQYF
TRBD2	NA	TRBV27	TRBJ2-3	TGTGCCAGCAGTTTATCGGCTAGCGGGCGACCTAGCACAGATACGCAGTATTTT	CASSLSASGRPSTDTQYF
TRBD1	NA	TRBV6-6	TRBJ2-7	TGTGCCACAGGGACAGGGGGCTACGAGCAGTACTTC	CATGTGGYEQYF
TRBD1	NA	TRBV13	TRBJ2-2	TGTGCCAGCAGCTTAGGAGACAGGGACACCGGGGAGCTGTTTTTT	CASSLGDRDTGELFF
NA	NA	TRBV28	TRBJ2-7	TGTGCCAGCAGTTTGTCAATGGGCAGATTGAGCGAGCAGTACTTC	CASSLSMGRLSEQYF
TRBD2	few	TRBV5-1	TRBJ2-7	TGCGCCAGCAGGGGTGAGAGCGAGCGGGATTTCTCCTACGAGCAGTACTTC	CASRGESERDFSYEQYF
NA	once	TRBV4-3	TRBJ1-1	TGCGCCAGCAGCCAAGATGGGGAGGGGGGGCCTGAAGCTTTCTTT	CASSQDGEGGPEAFF
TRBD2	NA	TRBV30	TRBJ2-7	TGTGCCTGGCGATGGTCTAGCGGGAGGAGGTACGAGCAGTACTTC	CAWRWSSGRRYEQYF
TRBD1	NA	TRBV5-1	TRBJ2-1	TGCGCCAGCAGCTCGGACCGGACAGGGAGCCATGAGCAGTTCTTC	CASSSDRTGSHEQFF
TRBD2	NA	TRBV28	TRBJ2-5	TGTGCCAGCACACCCCGGGAGGAAGTTGAGACCCAGTACTTC	CASTPREEVETQYF
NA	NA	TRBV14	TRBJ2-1	TGTGCCAGCAGCCTCGGGTACAATGAGCAGTTCTTC	CASSLGYNEQFF
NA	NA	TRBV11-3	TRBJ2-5	TGTGCCAGCAGCTTACCCTTTGTGGGACGGGAGACCCAGTACTTC	CASSLPFVGRETQYF
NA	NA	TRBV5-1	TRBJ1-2	TGCGCCAGCAGCTTGGGTCGAAATGGCTACACCTTC	CASSLGRNGYTF
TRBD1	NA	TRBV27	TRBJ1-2	TGTGCCAGCAGTTTAGCCCCCTGGGGTATTTCAGGGACAGGGGAGGACTATGGCTACACCTTC	CASSLAPWGISGTGEDYGYTF
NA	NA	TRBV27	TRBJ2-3	TGTGCCAGCAGTCCGCGACGGGGTTGGGTACCCACAGATACGCAGTATTTT	CASSPRRGWVPTDTQYF
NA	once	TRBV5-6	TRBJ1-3	TGTGCCAGCAGCTCTGACAGGACTGGAAACACCATATATTTT	CASSSDRTGNTIYF
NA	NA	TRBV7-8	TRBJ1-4	TGTGCCAGCAGCTTAGGGACACCCAATGAAAAACTGTTTTTT	CASSLGTPNEKLFF
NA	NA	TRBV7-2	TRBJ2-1	TGTGCCAGCAGCCCGGACTCCCGGGGTGAGCAGTTCTTC	CASSPDSRGEQFF
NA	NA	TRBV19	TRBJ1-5	TGTGCCAGTAGGTACAGTAGCAATCAGCCCCAGCATTTT	CASRYSSNQPQHF
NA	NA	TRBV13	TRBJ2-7	TGTGCCAGCAGCTCCCGGGTGGAATCCTACGAGCAGTACTTC	CASSSRVESYEQYF
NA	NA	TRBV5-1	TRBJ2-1	TGCGCCAGCAGCTTGGACCCCGATGAGCAGTTCTTC	CASSLDPDEQFF
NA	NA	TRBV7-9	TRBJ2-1	TGTGCCAGCAGTTCGACGCCTGGCAGGGTGGATGAGCAGTTCTTC	CASSSTPGRVDEQFF
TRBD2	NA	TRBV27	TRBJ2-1	TGTGCCAGCAGTGCCCGACTAGCGGGAGGCTACAATGAGCAGTTCTTC	CASSARLAGGYNEQFF
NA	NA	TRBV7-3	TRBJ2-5	TGTGCCAGCAGCCTAGAGATGGAAGAGACCCAGTACTTC	CASSLEMEETQYF
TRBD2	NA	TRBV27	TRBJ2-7	TGTGCCAGCAGTTTGTTTTCAGCGGGAGGTCCCGAGCAGTACTTC	CASSLFSAGGPEQYF
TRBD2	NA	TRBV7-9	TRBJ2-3	TGTGCCAGCAGCGCCCGTTCTAGCGGAGTGAGCACAGATACGCAGTATTTT	CASSARSSGVSTDTQYF
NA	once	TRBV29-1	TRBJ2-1	TGCAGCGTTGAAAAGCTGGACAATGAGCAGTTCTTC	CSVEKLDNEQFF
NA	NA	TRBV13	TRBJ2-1	TGTGCCAGCAGCCCCCAAACAGGGGAGGGTAGGGCCTACAATGAGCAGTTCTTC	CASSPQTGEGRAYNEQFF
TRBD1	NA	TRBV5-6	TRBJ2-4	TGTGCCAGCAGGGGACAGGGGGCAGAAAACATTCAGTACTTC	CASRGQGAENIQYF
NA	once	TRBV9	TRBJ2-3	TGTGCCAGCAGCGGGGTGGGAGAAGGAGATACGCAGTATTTT	CASSGVGEGDTQYF
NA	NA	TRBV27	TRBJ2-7	TGTGCCAGCAGCCGGAACTATGGGGAACAGGCCTACGAGCAGTACTTC	CASSRNYGEQAYEQYF
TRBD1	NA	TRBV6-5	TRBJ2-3	TGTGCCAGCAGTTACGGGACAGGGGACACAGATACGCAGTATTTT	CASSYGTGDTDTQYF
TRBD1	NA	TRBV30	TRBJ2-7	TGTGCCTGGCAGCCCGGGACAGGGTGGTCCTACGAGCAGTACTTC	CAWQPGTGWSYEQYF
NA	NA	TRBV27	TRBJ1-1	TGTGCCAGCAGTTTATGGGACGGGAACACTGAAGCTTTCTTT	CASSLWDGNTEAFF
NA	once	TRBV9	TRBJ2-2	TGTGCCAGCAGCGTAGGGCCGTCACCCGCGAACACCGGGGAGCTGTTTTTT	CASSVGPSPANTGELFF
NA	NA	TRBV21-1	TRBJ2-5	TGTGCCAGCACAAAGAGGGGCCCACCTCAAGAGACCCAGTACTTC	CASTKRGPPQETQYF